The 3 T cell receptor beta chains listed next were all sequenced from one sample in a study of blood T cells in healthy people across ages. Combining a sample-barcoded 5' primer with a J-beta primer mix, a second PCR ran for roughly 7 to 12 cycles. TCRdb reprocessed the 5' RACE reads via MiXCR and lists one record per CDR3 protein. Of around 580,000 distinct CDR3 sequences listed, 47% are singletons. Sequenced: blood. The origin of the receptors is a man older than 75 in good health.

This sequence joins TRBV12-3 or TRBV12-4 and TRBJ1-3, with D unresolved. The V end lost 6 bases, the J end lost 9 bases, and 18 bases lay between the germline ends. The CDR3 runs 14 residues. The chain's CDR3 is CASSVRVLLGTIYF. DNA for the CDR3: TGTGCCAGCAGCGTACGCGTTTTGCTCGGCACCATATATTTT.

The CDR3 protein is CASSQGTGGEKLFF. In nucleotides, the CDR3 is TGCGCCAGCAGCCAAGGGACAGGAGGTGAAAAACTGTTTTTT. The J gene is TRBJ1-4, the V gene TRBV4-3, with 7 positions matching TRBD1. J gave up 7 bases and V 1 base, and 3 bases lay outside the gene matches. The CDR3 spans 14 residues. Per germline, CDR1 LGHNA and CDR2 YSLEER.

The chain recombines TRBV3-1 with TRBJ2-5; 11 bases agree with TRBD2. The J segment lost 2 bases and the V segment lost 6 bases, leaving 8 bases of the junction unmatched. The CDR3 has 16 amino acids. Germline-derived CDR1 and CDR2 are LGHDT and YNNKEL (reference sequence). CDR3 amino acids: CASRGIRTSGQETQYF. DNA for the CDR3: TGTGCCAGCAGGGGGATTAGGACTAGCGGGCAAGAGACCCAGTACTTC.